Sequencing of this T cell receptor (beta chain) was carried out in a study of T cell clones after liver transplantation. Across the whole study: Subjects received no induction therapy and standard immunosuppression until randomization at 12-24 months post-transplant. Timepoints were pre-transplant, pre-withdrawal, and after withdrawal was completed or failed.

Produced via immunoSEQ multiplex PCR; TCRdb's table is partial and in-frame only. This sample carries 98,000 or so clones, about 81% of them seen once, and the ten largest clones take just under 1%. The sample holds one count of this clone. Its target is unknown. Study-level results: Circulating graft-donor-reactive CD4 TCRbeta sequences fell significantly post-transplant in most of the 8 subjects.

V dropped 1 base and J dropped 7 bases, with 8 bases sitting between them. The germline V gene has CDR1 LNHNV and CDR2 YYDKDF (reference sequence). This CDR3 is built from 14 residues. The clonotype originates from a human donor who received a liver transplant. This specimen was CD4+ T cells from blood, taken before liver transplant. The rearrangement links TRBV15 to TRBJ1-6, with D uncertain. As DNA, the CDR3 is TGTGCCACCAGCAGAGCTCTCGGGAATTCACCCCTCCACTTT. It is translated as CATSRALGNSPLHF.